These T cell receptor beta chains were read from a single sample in a study of graft-versus-host responses after intestinal transplantation. Sequenced by immunoSEQ multiplex PCR; TCRdb stores in-frame clones only, minus some. In the table there are under 15,000 clones, under 45% of which are singletons. This specimen consisted of alloreactive CD8+ T cells from a mixed lymphocyte reaction culture, obtained before intestinal transplant. The receptors derive from a human patient who received an intestinal transplant. Both conserved end residues are part of each CDR3. A D gene is named only where the DNA matches it firmly. Some rows mark clone size as missing; the rest say once, few, many or name a class of expanded clone.

cdr3_aa: CASSLSQGGTYGYTF
cdr3_nt: TGCGCCAGCAGCTTGAGTCAGGGTGGGACCTATGGCTACACCTTC
clone_size: .
j_call: TRBJ1-2
d_call: .
v_call: TRBV5-1

cdr3_aa: CASSQVASEETQYF
cdr3_nt: TGCGCCAGCAGCCAAGTGGCTAGTGAGGAGACCCAGTACTTC
clone_size: medium-sized
j_call: TRBJ2-5
d_call: .
v_call: TRBV4-1

cdr3_aa: CASSLGEGSDEQYF
cdr3_nt: TGCGCCAGCAGCCTCGGAGAGGGAAGCGACGAGCAGTACTTC
clone_size: .
j_call: TRBJ2-7
d_call: .
v_call: TRBV5-1

cdr3_aa: CASGPDTEAFF
cdr3_nt: TGTGCTTCAGGGCCCGACACTGAAGCTTTCTTT
clone_size: .
j_call: TRBJ1-1
d_call: .
v_call: TRBV19

cdr3_aa: CASSEPGLARRETQYF
cdr3_nt: TGCGCCAGCAGTGAACCGGGACTCGCAAGGCGGGAGACCCAGTACTTC
clone_size: once
j_call: TRBJ2-5
d_call: .
v_call: TRBV10-2

cdr3_aa: CASSFYSGGPPYEQYF
cdr3_nt: TGTGCCAGCAGCTTTTACTCGGGGGGGCCCCCCTACGAGCAGTACTTC
clone_size: .
j_call: TRBJ2-7
d_call: TRBD2
v_call: TRBV7-6

cdr3_aa: CASRADGQETQYF
cdr3_nt: TGTGCCAGCAGGGCCGATGGCCAAGAGACCCAGTACTTC
clone_size: .
j_call: TRBJ2-5
d_call: .
v_call: TRBV13

cdr3_aa: CASSEPDRGPYNSPLHF
cdr3_nt: TGCGCCAGCAGCGAACCGGACAGGGGGCCGTATAATTCACCCCTCCACTTT
clone_size: .
j_call: TRBJ1-6
d_call: TRBD1
v_call: TRBV4-1

cdr3_aa: CASSPGSGRKGGYTF
cdr3_nt: TGTGCCAGCAGCCCAGGGTCGGGAAGGAAGGGTGGCTACACCTTC
clone_size: .
j_call: TRBJ1-2
d_call: .
v_call: TRBV9

cdr3_aa: CASSQDRMRGAYEQYF
cdr3_nt: TGCGCCAGCAGCCAAGATCGTATGCGTGGAGCCTACGAGCAGTACTTC
clone_size: few
j_call: TRBJ2-7
d_call: .
v_call: TRBV4-3